The entry below describes one T cell receptor beta chain. What it binds is not known. These data are taken from a study of multiple sclerosis patients with progressive multifocal leukoencephalopathy. The study, taken as a whole, reports: In most PML patients, TRB repertoires appeared less diverse by entropy. It is unclear whether the findings reflect JC virus infection or general immunocompromise.

Assay used: immunoSEQ multiplex PCR; TCRdb lists only in-frame clones, some missing. The table has some 30,000 clones, 70% to 90% seen once. Time point described: before natalizumab initiation. The source is a human donor with multiple sclerosis. Sample: PBMCs.

The CDR3: CASKTGEGYNEQFF. CDR3 coding DNA: TGCGCCAGCAAGACAGGTGAGGGATACAATGAGCAGTTCTTC. The chain has TRBV5-1 and TRBJ2-1; possibly TRBD1 for D (6 bases). In germline, CDR1 is SGHRS, CDR2 YFSETQ. There are 14 residues in the CDR3. With 6 bases removed from V and 4 bases from J, the gap between germline ends came to 14 bases.